This entry lists 4 T cell receptor beta chains sequenced from one sample in a study of cytomegalovirus exposure and HLA in healthy donors. The PCR was carried out with 60 Vbeta primers and 13 Jbeta primers. TCRdb's copy holds only in-frame clones and misses some; the assay was immunoSEQ multiplex PCR. The data show 150,000 to 200,000 clones, around 79% seen once. Sequencing was done on a sample of PBMCs. The receptor source for this set is a woman in her forties or fifties in good health and CMV-seropositive.

J is TRBJ2-3 and V is TRBV5-4; D may be TRBD1 (5 bases). Germline V gene lookup returns CDR1 SGHNT and CDR2 YYREEE (reference sequence). The CDR3 totals 15 residues. Trimming shortened V by 4 bases and J by 6 bases, and 18 bases separated the two germline ends. Written as DNA, the CDR3 is TGTGCCAGCAGCCATAAGGGGTCGCACCGGGATACGCAGTATTTT. Translating it yields CASSHKGSHRDTQYF.

This chain connects TRBV7-2 to TRBJ2-7; 7 bases map to TRBD2. V dropped 2 bases and J dropped 5; count of bases not matched to a gene: 9. The CDR3 sequence is 15 residues long. Per germline, CDR1 SGHTA and CDR2 FQGNSA. The CDR3 DNA is TGTGCCAGCAGCTTAACAGGAAGGGAGGGCGACGAGCAGTACTTC. Translated: CASSLTGREGDEQYF.

In its sample, this clone was seen a few times. The chain links TRBV5-6 to TRBJ1-4; 10 bases map to TRBD1. The germline V gene has CDR1 SGHDT and CDR2 YYEEEE. CDR3 length: 14 amino acids. J was trimmed by 10 bases and V by 4 bases; bases with no gene match: 7. CDR3 amino acids: CASSRQGARVKLFF. In DNA, the CDR3 is TGTGCCAGCAGCCGACAGGGGGCGAGAGTAAAACTGTTTTTT.

The gene calls are TRBV6-5 and TRBJ2-1; D is undetermined. Germline assignment: CDR1 MNHEY and CDR2 SVGAGI. V was clipped by 6 bases and J by 7 bases, with 13 bases between them. This CDR3 spans 13 amino acids. CDR3 sequence (DNA): TGTGCCAGCAGCCTTCCCTCTTTGAATGAGCAGTTCTTC. Residues: CASSLPSLNEQFF.